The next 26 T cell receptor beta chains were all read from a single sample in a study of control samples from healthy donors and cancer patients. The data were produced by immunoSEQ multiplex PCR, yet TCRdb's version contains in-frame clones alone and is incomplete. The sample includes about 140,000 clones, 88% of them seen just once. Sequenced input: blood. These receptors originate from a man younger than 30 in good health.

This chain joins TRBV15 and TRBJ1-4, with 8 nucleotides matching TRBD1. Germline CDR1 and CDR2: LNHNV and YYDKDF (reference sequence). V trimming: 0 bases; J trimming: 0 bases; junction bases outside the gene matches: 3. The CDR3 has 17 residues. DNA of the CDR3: TGTGCCACCAGCAGAGACGACAGGGGTCCAACTAATGAAAAACTGTTTTTT. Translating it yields CATSRDDRGPTNEKLFF.

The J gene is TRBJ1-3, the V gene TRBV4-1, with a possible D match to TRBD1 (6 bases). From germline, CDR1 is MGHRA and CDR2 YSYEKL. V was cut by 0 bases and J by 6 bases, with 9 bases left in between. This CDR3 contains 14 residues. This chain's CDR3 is CASSQEPGVNTIYF. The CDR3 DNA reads TGCGCCAGCAGCCAAGAACCAGGGGTAAACACCATATATTTT.

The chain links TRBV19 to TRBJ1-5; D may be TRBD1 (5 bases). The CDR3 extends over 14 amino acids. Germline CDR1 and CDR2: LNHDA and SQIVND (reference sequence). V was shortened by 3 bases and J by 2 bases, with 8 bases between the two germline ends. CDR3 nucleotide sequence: TGTGCCAGTAGTATTCAGACAGGCAATCAGCCCCAGCATTTT. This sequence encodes CASSIQTGNQPQHF.

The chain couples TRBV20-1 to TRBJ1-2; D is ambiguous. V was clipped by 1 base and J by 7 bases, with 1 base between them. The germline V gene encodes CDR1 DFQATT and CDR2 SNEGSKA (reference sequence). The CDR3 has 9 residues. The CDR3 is CSARVGYTF. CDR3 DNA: TGCAGTGCTAGAGTTGGCTACACCTTC.

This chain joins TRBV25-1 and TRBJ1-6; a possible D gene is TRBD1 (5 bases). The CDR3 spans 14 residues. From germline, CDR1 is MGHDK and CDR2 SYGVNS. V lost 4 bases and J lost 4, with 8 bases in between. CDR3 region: CASSVDRYNSPLHF. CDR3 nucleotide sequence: TGTGCCAGCAGTGTAGACAGATATAATTCACCCCTCCACTTT.

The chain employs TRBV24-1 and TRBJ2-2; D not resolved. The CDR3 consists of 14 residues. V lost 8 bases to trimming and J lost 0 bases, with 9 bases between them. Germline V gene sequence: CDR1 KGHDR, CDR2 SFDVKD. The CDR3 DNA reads TGTGCCACCATACTGGGGTCGAACACCGGGGAGCTGTTTTTT. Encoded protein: CATILGSNTGELFF.

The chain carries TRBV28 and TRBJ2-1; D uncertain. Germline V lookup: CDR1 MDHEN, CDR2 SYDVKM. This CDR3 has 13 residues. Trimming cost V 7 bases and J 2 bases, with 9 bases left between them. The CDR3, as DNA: TGTGCCAGCACTCGAAGGGCCTACAATGAGCAGTTCTTC. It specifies CASTRRAYNEQFF.

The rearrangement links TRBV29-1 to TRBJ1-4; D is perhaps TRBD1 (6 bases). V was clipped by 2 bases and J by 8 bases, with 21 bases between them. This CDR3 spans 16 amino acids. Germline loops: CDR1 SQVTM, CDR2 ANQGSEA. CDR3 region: CSVESGGTAQGEKLFF. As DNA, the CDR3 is TGCAGCGTTGAATCGGGCGGGACGGCCCAGGGGGAAAAACTGTTTTTT.

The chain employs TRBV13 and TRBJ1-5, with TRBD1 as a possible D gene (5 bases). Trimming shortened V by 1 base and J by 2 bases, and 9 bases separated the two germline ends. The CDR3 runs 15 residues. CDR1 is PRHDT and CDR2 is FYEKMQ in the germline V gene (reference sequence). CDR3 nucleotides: TGTGCCAGCAGCTTAGCCAGGGAGGGCAATCAGCCCCAGCATTTT. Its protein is CASSLAREGNQPQHF.

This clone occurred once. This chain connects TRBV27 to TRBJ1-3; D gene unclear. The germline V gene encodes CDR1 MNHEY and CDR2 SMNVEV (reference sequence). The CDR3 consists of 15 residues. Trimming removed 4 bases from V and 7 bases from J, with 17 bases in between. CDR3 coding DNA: TGTGCCAGCAGTTCTCACCCGGGCGAAGGGAACACCATATATTTT. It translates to CASSSHPGEGNTIYF.

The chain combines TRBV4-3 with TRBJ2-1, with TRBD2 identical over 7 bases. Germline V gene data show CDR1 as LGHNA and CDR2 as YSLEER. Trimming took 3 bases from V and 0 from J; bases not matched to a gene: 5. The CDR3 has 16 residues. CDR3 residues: CASSQEAGSSYNEQFF. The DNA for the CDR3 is TGCGCCAGCAGCCAGGAAGCGGGGAGCTCCTACAATGAGCAGTTCTTC.

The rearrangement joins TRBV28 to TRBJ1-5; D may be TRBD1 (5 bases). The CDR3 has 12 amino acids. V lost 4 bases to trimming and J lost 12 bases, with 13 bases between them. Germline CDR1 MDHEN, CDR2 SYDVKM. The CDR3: CASSYYRGRQHF. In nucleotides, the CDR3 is TGTGCCAGCAGTTACTATAGGGGCCGCCAGCATTTT.

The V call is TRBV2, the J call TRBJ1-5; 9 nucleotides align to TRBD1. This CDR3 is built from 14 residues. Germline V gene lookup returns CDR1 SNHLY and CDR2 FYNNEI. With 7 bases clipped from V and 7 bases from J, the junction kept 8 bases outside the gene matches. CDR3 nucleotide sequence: TGTGCCAGCATAGGAGACAGGGGGTTGCAGCCCCAGCATTTT. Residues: CASIGDRGLQPQHF.

The CDR3 bases are TGTGCCAGCAGCCTAGGGACAGATCTTAATTCACCCCTCCACTTT. This gives the protein CASSLGTDLNSPLHF. V gene TRBV6-5 combines with J gene TRBJ1-6; TRBD1 agrees at 7 bases. The CDR3 sequence is 15 residues long. CDR1 MNHEY and CDR2 SVGAGI come from the germline V gene. Trimming removed 6 bases from V and 6 bases from J; junction bases left unmatched: 8.

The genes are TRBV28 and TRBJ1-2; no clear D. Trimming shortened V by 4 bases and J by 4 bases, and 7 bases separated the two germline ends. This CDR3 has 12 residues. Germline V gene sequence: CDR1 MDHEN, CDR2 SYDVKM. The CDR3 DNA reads TGTGCCAGCAGTTCCCCCTTCTATGGCTACACCTTC. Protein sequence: CASSSPFYGYTF.

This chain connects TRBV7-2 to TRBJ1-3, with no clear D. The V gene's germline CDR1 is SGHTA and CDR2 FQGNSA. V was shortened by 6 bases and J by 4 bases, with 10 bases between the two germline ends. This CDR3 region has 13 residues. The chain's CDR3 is CASSETGGNTIYF. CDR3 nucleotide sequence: TGTGCCAGCAGTGAAACGGGAGGAAACACCATATATTTT.

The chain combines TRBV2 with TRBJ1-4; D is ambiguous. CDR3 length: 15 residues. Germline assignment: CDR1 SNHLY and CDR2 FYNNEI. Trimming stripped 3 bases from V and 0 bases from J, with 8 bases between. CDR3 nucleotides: TGTGCCAGCAGTGACTCGGGAGCAACTAATGAAAAACTGTTTTTT. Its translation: CASSDSGATNEKLFF.

The CDR3 protein is CASSQVFRTGGTDTQYF. CDR3 nucleotides: TGTGCCAGCAGCCAAGTTTTTAGGACAGGGGGCACAGATACGCAGTATTTT. The chain has TRBV3-1 (or the pseudogene TRBV3-2) and TRBJ2-3; 9 bases are shared with TRBD1. The CDR3 spans 17 residues. The germline V gene encodes CDR1 LGHDT and CDR2 YNNKEL (reference sequence). V trimming: 1 base; J trimming: 1 base; junction bases outside the gene matches: 6.

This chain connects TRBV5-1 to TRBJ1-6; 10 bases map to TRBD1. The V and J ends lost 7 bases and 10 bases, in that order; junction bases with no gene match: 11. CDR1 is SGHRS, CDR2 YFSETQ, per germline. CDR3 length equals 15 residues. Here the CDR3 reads CASRLGGTGESPLHF. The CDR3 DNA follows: TGCGCCAGCCGATTGGGGGGGACAGGGGAATCACCCCTCCACTTT.

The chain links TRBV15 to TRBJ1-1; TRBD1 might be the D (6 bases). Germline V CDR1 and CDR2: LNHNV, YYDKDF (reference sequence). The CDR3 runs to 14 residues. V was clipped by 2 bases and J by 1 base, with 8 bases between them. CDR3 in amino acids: CATSRYRENTEAFF. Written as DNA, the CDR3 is TGTGCCACCAGCAGATACAGGGAGAACACTGAAGCTTTCTTT.

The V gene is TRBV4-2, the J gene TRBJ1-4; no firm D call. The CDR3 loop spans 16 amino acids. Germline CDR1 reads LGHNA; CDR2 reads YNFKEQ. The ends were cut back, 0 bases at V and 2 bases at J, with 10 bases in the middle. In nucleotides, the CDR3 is TGTGCCAGCAGCCAAGATGAGGGAACTACTAATGAAAAACTGTTTTTT. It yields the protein CASSQDEGTTNEKLFF.

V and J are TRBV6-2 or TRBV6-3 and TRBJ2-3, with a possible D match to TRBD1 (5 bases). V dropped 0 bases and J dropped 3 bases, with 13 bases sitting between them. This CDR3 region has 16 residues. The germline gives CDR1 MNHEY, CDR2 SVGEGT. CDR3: CASSYSATAYTDTQYF. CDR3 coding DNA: TGTGCCAGCAGTTACTCGGCGACAGCCTATACAGATACGCAGTATTTT.

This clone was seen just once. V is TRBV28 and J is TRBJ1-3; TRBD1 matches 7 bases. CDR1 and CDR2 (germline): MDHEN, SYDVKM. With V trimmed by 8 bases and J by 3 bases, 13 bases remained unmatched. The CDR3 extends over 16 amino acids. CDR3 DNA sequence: TGTGCCAGCCGGACTACCGGGACAGACGTTGGAAACACCATATATTTT. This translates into CASRTTGTDVGNTIYF.

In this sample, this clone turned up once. CDR3 sequence (DNA): TGTGCCAGCAGCTCGGGACAGGGGGAGACCCAGTACTTC. Translated: CASSSGQGETQYF. The genes are TRBV5-4 and TRBJ2-5; TRBD1 matches 10 bases. The CDR3 contains 13 residues. From germline, CDR1 is SGHNT and CDR2 YYREEE (reference sequence). Unmatched junction bases numbered 1, after V lost 3 bases and J lost 5 bases.

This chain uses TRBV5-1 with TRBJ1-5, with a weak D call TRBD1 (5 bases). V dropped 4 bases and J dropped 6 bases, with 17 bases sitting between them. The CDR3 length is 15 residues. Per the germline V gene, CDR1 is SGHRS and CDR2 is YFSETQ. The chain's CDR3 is CASSLEGEGSQPQHF. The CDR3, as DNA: TGCGCCAGCAGCCTGGAAGGGGAGGGGTCTCAGCCCCAGCATTTT.

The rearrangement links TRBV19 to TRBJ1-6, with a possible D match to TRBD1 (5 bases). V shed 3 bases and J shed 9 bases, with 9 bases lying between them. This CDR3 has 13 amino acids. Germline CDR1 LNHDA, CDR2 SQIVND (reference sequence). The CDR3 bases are TGTGCCAGTAGTATCGCGGGGGGTTCACCCCTCCACTTT. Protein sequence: CASSIAGGSPLHF.